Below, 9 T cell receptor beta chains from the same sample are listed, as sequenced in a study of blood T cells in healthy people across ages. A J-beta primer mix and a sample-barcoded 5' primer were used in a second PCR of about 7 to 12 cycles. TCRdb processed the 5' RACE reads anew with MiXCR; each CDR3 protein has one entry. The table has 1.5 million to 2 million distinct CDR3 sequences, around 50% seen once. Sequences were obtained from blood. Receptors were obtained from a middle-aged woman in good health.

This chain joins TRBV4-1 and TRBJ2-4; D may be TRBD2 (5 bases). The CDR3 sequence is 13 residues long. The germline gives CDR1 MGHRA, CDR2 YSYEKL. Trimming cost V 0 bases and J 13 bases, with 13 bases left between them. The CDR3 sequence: CASSQETSLGQYF. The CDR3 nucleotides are TGCGCCAGCAGCCAAGAAACTAGTTTAGGGCAGTACTTC.

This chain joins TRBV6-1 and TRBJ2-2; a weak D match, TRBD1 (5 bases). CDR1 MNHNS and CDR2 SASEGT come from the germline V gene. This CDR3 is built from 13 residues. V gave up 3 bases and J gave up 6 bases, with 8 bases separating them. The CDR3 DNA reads TGTGCCAGCAGTGACCGGACACCCGGGGAGCTGTTTTTT. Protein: CASSDRTPGELFF.

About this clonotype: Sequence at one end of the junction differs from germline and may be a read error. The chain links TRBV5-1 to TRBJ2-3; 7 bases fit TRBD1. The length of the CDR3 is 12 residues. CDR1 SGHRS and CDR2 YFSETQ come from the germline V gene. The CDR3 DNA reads TGCGCCAGCAGCTTAGGGACAGATACGCGGTATTTT. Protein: CASSLGTDTRYF. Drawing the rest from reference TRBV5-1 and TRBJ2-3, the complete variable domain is KAGVTQTPRYLIKTRGQQVTLSCSPISGHRSVSWYQQTPGQGLQFLFEYFSETQRNKGNFPGRFSGRQFSNSRSEMNVSTLELGDSALYLCASSLGTDTRYFGPGTRLTVL.

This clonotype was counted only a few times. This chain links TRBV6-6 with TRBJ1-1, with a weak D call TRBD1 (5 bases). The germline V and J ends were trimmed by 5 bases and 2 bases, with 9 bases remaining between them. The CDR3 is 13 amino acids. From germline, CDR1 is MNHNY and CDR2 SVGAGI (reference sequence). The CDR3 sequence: CASSGARNTEAFF. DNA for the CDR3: TGTGCCAGCAGTGGGGCCAGAAACACTGAAGCTTTCTTT.

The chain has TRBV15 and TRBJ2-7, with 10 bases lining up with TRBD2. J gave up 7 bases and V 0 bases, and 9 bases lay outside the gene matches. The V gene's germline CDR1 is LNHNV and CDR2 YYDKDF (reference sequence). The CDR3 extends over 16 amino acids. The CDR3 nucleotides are TGTGCCACCAGCAGAGAGCTAGCGGGGGTTTGGGGTGAGCAGTACTTC. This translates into CATSRELAGVWGEQYF. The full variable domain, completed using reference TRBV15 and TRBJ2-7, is DAMVIQNPRYQVTQFGKPVTLSCSQTLNHNVMYWYQQKSSQAPKLLFHYYDKDFNNEADTPDNFQSRRPNTSFCFLDIRSPGLGDTAMYLCATSRELAGVWGEQYFGPGTRLTVT.

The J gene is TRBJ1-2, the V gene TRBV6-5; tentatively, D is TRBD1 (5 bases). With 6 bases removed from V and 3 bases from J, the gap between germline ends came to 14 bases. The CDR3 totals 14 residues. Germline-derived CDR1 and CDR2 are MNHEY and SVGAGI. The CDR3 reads CASSGEGTYYGYTF. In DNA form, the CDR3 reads TGTGCCAGCAGCGGGGAAGGGACCTACTATGGCTACACCTTC.

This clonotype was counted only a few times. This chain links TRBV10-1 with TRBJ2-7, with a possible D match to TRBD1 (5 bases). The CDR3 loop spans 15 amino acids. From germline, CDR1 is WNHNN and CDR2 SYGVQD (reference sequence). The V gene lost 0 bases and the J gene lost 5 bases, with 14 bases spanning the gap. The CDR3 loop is CASSESGQSNHEQYF. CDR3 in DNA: TGCGCCAGCAGTGAGTCAGGACAAAGTAACCACGAGCAGTACTTC.

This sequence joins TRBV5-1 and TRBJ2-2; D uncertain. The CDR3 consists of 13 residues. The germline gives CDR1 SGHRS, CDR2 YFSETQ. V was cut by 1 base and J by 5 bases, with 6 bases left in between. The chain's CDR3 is CASSLWETGELFF. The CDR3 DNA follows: TGCGCCAGCAGCTTGTGGGAAACCGGGGAGCTGTTTTTT.

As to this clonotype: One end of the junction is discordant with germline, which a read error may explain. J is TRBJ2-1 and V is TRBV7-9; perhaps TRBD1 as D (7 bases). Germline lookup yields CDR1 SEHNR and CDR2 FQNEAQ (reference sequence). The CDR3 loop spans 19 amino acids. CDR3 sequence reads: CASSPRRAGGTASYDEQFF. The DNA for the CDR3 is TGTGCCAGCAGCCCGCGTCGAGCCGGAGGGACAGCGTCCTACGATGAGCAGTTCTTC.